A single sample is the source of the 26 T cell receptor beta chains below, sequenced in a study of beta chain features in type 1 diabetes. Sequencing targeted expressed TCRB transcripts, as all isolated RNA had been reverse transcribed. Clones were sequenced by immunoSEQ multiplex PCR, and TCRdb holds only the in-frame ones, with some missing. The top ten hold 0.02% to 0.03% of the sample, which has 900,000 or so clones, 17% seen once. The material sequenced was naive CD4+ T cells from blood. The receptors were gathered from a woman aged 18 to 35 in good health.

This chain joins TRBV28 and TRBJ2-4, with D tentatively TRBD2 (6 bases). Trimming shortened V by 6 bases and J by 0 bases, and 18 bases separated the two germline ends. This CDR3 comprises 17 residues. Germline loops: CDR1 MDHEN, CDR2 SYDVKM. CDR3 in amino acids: CASSIGPTGVAKNIQYF. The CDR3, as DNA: TGTGCCAGCAGCATAGGCCCGACGGGGGTAGCCAAAAACATTCAGTACTTC.

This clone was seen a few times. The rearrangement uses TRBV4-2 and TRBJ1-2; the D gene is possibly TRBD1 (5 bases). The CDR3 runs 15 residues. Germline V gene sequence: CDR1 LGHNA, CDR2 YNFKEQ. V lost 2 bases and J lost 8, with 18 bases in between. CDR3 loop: CASSQKVDSSMGYTF. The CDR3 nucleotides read TGTGCCAGCAGCCAAAAGGTCGACAGTTCTATGGGCTACACCTTC.

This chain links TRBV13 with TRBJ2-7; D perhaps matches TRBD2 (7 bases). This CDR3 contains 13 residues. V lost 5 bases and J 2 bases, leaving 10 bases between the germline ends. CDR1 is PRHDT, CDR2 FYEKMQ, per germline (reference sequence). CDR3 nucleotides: TGTGCCAGCAGCCTGGGGGGGCCCTACGAGCAGTACTTC. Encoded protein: CASSLGGPYEQYF.

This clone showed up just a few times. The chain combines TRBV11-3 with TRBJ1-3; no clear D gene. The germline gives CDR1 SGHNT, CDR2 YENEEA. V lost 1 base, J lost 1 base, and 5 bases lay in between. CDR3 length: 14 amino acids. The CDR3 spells CASSLGVSGNTIYF. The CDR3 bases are TGTGCCAGCAGCTTAGGGGTATCTGGAAACACCATATATTTT.

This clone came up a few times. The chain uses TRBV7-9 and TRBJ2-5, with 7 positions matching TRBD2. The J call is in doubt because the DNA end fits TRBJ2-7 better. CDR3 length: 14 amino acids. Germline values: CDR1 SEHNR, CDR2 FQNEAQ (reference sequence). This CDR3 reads CASGKGLTNYEQYF. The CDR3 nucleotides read TGTGCCAGCGGTAAGGGACTAACAAACTACGAGCAGTACTTC.

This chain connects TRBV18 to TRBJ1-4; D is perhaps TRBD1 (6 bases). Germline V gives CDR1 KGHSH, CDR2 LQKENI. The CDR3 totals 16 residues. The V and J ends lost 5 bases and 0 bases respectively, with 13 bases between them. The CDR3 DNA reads TGTGCCAGCTCAAGGGGACAAGTTGCAACTAATGAAAAACTGTTTTTT. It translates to CASSRGQVATNEKLFF.

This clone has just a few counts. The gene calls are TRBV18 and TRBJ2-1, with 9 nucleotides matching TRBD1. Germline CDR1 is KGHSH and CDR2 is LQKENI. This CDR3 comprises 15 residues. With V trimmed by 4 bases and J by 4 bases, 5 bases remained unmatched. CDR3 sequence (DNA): TGTGCCAGCTCACTGCTACAGGGGGCGTACAATGAGCAGTTCTTC. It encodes CASSLLQGAYNEQFF.

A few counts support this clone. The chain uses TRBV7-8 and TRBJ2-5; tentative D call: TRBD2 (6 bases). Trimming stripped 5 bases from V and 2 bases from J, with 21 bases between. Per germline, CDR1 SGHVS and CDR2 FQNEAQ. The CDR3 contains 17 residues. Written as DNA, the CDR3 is TGTGCCAGCAGCCCTCGAAAGACTAGGCGAAAACAAGAGACCCAGTACTTC. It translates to CASSPRKTRRKQETQYF.

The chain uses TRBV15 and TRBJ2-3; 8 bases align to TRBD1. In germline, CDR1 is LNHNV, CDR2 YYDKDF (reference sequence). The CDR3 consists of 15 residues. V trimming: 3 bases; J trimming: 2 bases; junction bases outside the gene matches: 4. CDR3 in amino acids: CATSSRQGPTDTQYF. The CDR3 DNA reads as TGTGCCACCAGCAGTCGACAGGGGCCCACAGATACGCAGTATTTT.

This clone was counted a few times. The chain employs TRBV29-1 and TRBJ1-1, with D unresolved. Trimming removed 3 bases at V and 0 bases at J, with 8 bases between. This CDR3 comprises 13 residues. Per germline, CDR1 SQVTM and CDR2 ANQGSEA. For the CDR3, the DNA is TGCAGCGTTGAGCGGGCACTGAACACTGAAGCTTTCTTT. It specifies CSVERALNTEAFF.

The CDR3 here is CASSPHREGNTEAFF. Written as DNA, the CDR3 is TGTGCCAGCTCACCACATAGGGAAGGAAACACTGAAGCTTTCTTT. V usage is TRBV18 and J usage is TRBJ1-1, with D uncertain. Trimming removed 1 base at V and 2 bases at J, with 11 bases between. Germline assignment: CDR1 KGHSH and CDR2 LQKENI. The CDR3 is made up of 15 amino acids. The whole variable domain, filled in from reference TRBV18 and TRBJ1-1, reads NAGVMQNPRHLVRRRGQEARLRCSPMKGHSHVYWYRQLPEEGLKFMVYLQKENIIDESGMPKERFSAEFPKEGPSILRIQQVVRGDSAAYFCASSPHREGNTEAFFGQGTRLTVV.

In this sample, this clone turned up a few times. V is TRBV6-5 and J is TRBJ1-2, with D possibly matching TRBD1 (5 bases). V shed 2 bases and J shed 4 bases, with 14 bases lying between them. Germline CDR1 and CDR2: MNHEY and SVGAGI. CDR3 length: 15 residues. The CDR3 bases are TGTGCCAGCAGTTACCGAGCAGACAGTTTCTATGGCTACACCTTC. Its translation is CASSYRADSFYGYTF.

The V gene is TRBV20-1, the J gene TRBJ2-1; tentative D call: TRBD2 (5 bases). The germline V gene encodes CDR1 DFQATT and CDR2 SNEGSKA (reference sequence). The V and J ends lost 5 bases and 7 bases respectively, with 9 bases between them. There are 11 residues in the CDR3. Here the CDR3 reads CSAGRENEQFF. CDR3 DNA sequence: TGCAGTGCTGGAAGGGAGAATGAGCAGTTCTTC.

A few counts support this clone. CDR3 sequence (DNA): TGTGCCAGCAGCTTGGCCGACAGTCAAGAGACCCAGTACTTC. The encoded protein is CASSLADSQETQYF. V gene TRBV5-4 combines with J gene TRBJ2-5, with D possibly matching TRBD1 (5 bases). V lost 0 bases and J 2 bases, leaving 8 bases between the germline ends. The germline CDR1 and CDR2 sequences are SGHNT and YYREEE (reference sequence). The CDR3 is 14 residues long.

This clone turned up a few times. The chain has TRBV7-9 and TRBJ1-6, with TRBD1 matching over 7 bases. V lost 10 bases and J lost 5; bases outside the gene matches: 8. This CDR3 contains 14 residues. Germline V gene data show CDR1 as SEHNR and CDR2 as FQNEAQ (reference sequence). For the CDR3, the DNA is TGTGCCATCGGCGGGACAGCGAATAATTCACCCCTCCACTTT. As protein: CAIGGTANNSPLHF. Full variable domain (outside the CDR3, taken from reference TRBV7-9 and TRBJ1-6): DTGVSQNPRHKITKRGQNVTFRCDPISEHNRLYWYRQTLGQGPEFLTYFQNEAQLEKSRLLSDRFSAERPKGSFSTLEIQRTEQGDSAMYLCAIGGTANNSPLHFGNGTRLTVT.

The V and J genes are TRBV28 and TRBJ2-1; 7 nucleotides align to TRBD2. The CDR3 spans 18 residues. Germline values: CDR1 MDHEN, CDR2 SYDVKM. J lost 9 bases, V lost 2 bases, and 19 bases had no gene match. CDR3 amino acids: CASSLIWGGPALVSEQFF. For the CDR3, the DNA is TGTGCCAGCAGTTTAATTTGGGGAGGGCCGGCCCTCGTGAGTGAGCAGTTCTTC.

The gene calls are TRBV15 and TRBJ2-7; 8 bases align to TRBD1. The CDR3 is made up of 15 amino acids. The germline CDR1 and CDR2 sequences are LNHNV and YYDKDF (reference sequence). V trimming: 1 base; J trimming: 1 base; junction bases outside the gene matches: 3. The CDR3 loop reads CATSRGQGASYEQYF. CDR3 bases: TGTGCCACCAGCAGAGGTCAGGGGGCATCCTACGAGCAGTACTTC.

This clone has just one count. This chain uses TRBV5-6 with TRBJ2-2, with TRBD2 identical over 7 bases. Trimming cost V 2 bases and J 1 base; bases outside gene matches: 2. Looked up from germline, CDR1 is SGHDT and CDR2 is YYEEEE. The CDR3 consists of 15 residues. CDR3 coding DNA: TGTGCCAGCAGCTTAGCGGGGAGGAACACCGGGGAGCTGTTTTTT. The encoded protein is CASSLAGRNTGELFF. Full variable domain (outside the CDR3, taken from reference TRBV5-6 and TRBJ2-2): DAGVTQSPTHLIKTRGQQVTLRCSPKSGHDTVSWYQQALGQGPQFIFQYYEEEERQRGNFPDRFSGHQFPNYSSELNVNALLLGDSALYLCASSLAGRNTGELFFGEGSRLTVL.

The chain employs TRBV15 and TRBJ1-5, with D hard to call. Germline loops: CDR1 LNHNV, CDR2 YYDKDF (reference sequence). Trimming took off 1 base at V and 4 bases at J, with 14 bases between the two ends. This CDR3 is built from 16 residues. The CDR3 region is CATSRVLGDTNQPQHF. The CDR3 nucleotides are TGTGCCACCAGCAGAGTTTTAGGAGACACAAATCAGCCCCAGCATTTT.

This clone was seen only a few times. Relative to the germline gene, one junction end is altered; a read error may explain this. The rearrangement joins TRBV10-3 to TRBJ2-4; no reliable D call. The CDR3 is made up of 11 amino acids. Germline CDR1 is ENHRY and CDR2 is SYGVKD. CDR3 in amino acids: CATRAENIQYF. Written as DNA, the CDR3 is TGTGCCACCCGAGCCGAAAACATTCAGTACTTC.

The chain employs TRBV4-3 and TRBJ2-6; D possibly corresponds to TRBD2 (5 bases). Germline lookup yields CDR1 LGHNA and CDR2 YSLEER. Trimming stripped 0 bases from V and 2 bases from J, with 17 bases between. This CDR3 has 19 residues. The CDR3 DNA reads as TGCGCCAGCAGCCAAGATCCCGGCCCCTACGGGGCTGGGGCCAACGTCCTGACTTTC. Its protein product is CASSQDPGPYGAGANVLTF.

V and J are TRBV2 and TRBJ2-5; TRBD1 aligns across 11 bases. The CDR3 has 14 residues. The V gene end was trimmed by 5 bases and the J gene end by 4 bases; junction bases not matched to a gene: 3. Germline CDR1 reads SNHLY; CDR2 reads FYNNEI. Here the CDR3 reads CASSPGTGGETQYF. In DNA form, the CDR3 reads TGTGCCAGCAGTCCCGGGACAGGGGGAGAGACCCAGTACTTC.

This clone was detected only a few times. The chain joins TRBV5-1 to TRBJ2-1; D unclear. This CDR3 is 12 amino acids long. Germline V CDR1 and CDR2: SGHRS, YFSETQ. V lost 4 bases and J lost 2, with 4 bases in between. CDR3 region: CASSTTYNEQFF. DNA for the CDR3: TGCGCCAGCAGCACAACCTACAATGAGCAGTTCTTC.

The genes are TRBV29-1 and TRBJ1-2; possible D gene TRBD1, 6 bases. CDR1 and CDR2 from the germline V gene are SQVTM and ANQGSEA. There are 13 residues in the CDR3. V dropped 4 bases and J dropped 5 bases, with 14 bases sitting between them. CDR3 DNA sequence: TGCAGCGTTGCACAGGGCCAGATTTATGGCTACACCTTC. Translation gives CSVAQGQIYGYTF.

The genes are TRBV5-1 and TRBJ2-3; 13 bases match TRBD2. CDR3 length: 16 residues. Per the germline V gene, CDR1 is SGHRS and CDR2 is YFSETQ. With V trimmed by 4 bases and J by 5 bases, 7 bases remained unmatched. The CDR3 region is CASSAGLAGEIDTQYF. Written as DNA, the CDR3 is TGCGCCAGCAGCGCTGGACTAGCGGGAGAGATAGATACGCAGTATTTT. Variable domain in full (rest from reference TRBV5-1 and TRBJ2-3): KAGVTQTPRYLIKTRGQQVTLSCSPISGHRSVSWYQQTPGQGLQFLFEYFSETQRNKGNFPGRFSGRQFSNSRSEMNVSTLELGDSALYLCASSAGLAGEIDTQYFGPGTRLTVL.

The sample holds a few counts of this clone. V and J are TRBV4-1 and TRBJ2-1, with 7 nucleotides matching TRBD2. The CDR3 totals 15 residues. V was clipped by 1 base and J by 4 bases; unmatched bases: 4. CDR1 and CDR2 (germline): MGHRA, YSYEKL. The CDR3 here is CASSQAGGIYNEQFF. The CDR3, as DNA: TGCGCCAGCAGCCAAGCGGGGGGAATATACAATGAGCAGTTCTTC.